This T cell receptor (beta chain) derives from a study of T cell changes during pregnancy in multiple sclerosis. Libraries were prepared by immunoSEQ multiplex PCR; TCRdb keeps only in-frame clonotypes and omits some of them. The table records about 79,000 clones, under 95% of them present only once. The CDR3 runs 12 residues. V lost 2 bases, J lost 8 bases, and 7 bases lay in between. The germline CDR1 and CDR2 sequences are SGHTA and FQGNSA. The sample holds one count of this clone. Sequencing was performed on CD4+ T cells from peripheral blood mononuclear cells, taken in the second trimester of pregnancy. This chain uses TRBV7-2 with TRBJ2-1; D ambiguous. The clonotype comes from a female donor with multiple sclerosis, enrolled in a pregnancy study. This CDR3 reads CASSLISDEQFF. The CDR3 DNA reads TGTGCCAGCAGCTTAATTTCGGATGAGCAGTTCTTC. Full variable domain (rest looked up from reference TRBV7-2 and TRBJ2-1): GAGVSQSPSNKVTEKGKDVELRCDPISGHTALYWYRQSLGQGLEFLIYFQGNSAPDKSGLPSDRFSAERTGGSVSTLTIQRTQQEDSAVYLCASSLISDEQFFGPGTRLTVL.